Sequencing of this TCR beta chain was carried out in a study of control samples from healthy donors and cancer patients. Germline loops: CDR1 SGHTA, CDR2 FQGNSA. The V gene lost 1 base and the J gene lost 10 bases, with 11 bases spanning the gap. The CDR3 totals 14 residues. Here immunoSEQ multiplex PCR was the method, and the copy in TCRdb shows in-frame clones only, minus some. The data contain 65,000 to 85,000 clones, roughly 90% of them singletons. The rearrangement links TRBV7-2 to TRBJ1-6, with D possibly matching TRBD1 (6 bases). Specimen: PBMCs. The TCR comes from a woman in her 50s with colorectal cancer. CDR3: CASSLDRVGSPLHF. In DNA, the CDR3 is TGTGCCAGCAGCTTAGACAGGGTAGGATCACCCCTCCACTTT.